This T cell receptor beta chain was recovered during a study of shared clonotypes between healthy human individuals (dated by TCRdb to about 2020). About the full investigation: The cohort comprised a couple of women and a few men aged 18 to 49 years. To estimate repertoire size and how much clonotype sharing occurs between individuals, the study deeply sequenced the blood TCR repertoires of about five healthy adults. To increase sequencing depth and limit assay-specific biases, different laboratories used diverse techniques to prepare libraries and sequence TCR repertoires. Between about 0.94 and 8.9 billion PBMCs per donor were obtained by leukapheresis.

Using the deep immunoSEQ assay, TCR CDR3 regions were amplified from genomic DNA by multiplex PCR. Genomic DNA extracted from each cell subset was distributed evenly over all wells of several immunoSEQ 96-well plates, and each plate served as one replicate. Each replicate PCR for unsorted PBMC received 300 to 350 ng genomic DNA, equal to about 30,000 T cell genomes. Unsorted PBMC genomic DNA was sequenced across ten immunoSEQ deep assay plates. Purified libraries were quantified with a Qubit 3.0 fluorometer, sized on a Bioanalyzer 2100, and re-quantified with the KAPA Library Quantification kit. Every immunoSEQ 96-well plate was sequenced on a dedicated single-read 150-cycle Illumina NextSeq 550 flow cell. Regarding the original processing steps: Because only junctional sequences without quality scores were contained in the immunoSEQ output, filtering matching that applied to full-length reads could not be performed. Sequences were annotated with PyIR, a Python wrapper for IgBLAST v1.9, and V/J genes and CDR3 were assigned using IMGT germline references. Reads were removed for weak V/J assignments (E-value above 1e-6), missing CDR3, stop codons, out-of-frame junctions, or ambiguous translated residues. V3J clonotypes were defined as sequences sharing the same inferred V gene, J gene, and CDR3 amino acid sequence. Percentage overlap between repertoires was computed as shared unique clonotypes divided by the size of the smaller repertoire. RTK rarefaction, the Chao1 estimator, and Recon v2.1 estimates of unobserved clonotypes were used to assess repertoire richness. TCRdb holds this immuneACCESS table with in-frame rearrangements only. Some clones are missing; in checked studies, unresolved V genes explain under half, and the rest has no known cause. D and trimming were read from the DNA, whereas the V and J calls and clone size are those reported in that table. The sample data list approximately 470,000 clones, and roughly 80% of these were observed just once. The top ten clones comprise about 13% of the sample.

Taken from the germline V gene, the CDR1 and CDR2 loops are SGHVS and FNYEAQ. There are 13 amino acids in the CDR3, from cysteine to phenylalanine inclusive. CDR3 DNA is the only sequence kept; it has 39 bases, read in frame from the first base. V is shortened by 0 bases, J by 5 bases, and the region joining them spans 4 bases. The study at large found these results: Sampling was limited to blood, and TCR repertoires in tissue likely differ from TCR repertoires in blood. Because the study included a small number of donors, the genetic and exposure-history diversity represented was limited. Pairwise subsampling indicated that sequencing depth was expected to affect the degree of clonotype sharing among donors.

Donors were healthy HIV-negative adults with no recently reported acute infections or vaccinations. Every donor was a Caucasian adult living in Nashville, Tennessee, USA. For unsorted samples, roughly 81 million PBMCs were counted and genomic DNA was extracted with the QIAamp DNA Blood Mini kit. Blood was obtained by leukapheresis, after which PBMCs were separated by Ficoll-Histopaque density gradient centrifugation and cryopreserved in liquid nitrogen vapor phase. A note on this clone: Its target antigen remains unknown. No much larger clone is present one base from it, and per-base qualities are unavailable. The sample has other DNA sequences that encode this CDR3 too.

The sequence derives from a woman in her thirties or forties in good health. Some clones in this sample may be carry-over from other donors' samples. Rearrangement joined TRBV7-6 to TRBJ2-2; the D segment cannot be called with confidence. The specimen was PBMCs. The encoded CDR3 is CASSLALTGELFF. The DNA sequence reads TGTGCCAGCAGCTTAGCGCTGACCGGGGAGCTGTTTTTT.